The clone carrying this T cell receptor (beta chain) was found once. Antigen: not known. These data belong to a study of blood T cells in healthy people across ages. Primed by a sample-barcoded 5' primer and a J-beta primer mix, a second PCR proceeded for about 7 to 12 cycles. TCRdb processed the 5' RACE reads anew with MiXCR; each CDR3 protein has one entry. In the table there are some 1.8 million distinct CDR3 sequences, approximately 39% of which are singletons. The study drew donors from healthy Caucasian individuals in Russia aged roughly 6 to 90. Study-wide results and limits: TCR beta diversity tracked closely with naive T cell percentage. PBMCs were not sorted, which prevented a conclusive comparison of naive versus antigen-experienced cells. The study lacked donor CMV status, which possibly confounded expanded clonotype changes.

Trimming pared 5 bases from V and 7 bases from J, leaving 11 bases between. Germline V gene data show CDR1 as SGHTA and CDR2 as FQGNSA. This CDR3 spans 12 amino acids. Sequenced: blood. The chain couples TRBV7-2 to TRBJ1-2; D is ambiguous. The source of this sequence is a human donor in good health. CDR3 protein: CASSPRQVGYTF. The CDR3 region has the DNA TGTGCCAGCAGCCCTAGGCAGGTTGGCTACACCTTC.